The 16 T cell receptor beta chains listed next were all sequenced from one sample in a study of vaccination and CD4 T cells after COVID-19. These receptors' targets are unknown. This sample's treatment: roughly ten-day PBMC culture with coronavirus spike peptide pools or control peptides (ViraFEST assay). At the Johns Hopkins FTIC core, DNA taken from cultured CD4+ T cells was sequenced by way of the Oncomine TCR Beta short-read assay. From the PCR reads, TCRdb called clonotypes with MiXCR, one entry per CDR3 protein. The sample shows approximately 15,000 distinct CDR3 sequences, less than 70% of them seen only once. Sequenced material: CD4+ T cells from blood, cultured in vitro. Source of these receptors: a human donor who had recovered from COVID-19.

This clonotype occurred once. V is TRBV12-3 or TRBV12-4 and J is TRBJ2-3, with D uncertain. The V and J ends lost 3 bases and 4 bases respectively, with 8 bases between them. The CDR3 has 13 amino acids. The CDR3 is CASSFSLSDTQYF. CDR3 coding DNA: TGTGCCAGCAGTTTTAGTCTCTCAGATACGCAGTATTTT.

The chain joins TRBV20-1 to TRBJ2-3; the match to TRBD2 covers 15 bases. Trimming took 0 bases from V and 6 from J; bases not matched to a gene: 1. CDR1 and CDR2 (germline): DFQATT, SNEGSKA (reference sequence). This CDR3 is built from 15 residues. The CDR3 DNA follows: TGCAGTGCTAGAGAGGGGACTAGCGGGAGGGATACGCAGTATTTT. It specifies CSAREGTSGRDTQYF.

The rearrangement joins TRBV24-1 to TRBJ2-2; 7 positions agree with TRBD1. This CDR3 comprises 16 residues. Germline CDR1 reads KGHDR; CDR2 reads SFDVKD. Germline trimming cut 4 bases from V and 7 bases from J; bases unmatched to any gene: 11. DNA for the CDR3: TGTGCCACCAGTGACCACCTACAGGGGATGGTCGGGGAGCTGTTTTTT. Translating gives CATSDHLQGMVGELFF.

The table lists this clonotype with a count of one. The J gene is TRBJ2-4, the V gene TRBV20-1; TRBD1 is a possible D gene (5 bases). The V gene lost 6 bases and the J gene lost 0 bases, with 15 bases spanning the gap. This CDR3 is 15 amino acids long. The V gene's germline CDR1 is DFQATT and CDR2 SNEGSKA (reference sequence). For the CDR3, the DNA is TGCAGTGCAGGGGATTCGGTACTAGCCAAAAACATTCAGTACTTC. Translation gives CSAGDSVLAKNIQYF.

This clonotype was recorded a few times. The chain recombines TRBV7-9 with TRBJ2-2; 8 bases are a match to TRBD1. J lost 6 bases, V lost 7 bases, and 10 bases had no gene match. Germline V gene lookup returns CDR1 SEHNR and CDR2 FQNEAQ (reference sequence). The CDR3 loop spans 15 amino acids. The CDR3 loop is CASTPGRQGPGELFF. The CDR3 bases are TGTGCCAGCACCCCCGGGAGACAGGGGCCCGGGGAGCTGTTTTTT.

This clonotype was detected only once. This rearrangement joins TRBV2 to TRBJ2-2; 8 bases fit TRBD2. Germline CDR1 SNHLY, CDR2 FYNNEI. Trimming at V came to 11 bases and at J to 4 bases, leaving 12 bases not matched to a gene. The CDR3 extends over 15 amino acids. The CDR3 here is CASYLTSGSTGELFF. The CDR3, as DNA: TGTGCCTCTTACTTAACTAGCGGCTCCACCGGGGAGCTGTTTTTT. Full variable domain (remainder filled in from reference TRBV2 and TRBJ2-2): EPEVTQTPSHQVTQMGQEVILRCVPISNHLYFYWYRQILGQKVEFLVSFYNNEISEKSEIFDDQFSVERPDGSNFTLKIRSTKLEDSAMYFCASYLTSGSTGELFFGEGSRLTVL.

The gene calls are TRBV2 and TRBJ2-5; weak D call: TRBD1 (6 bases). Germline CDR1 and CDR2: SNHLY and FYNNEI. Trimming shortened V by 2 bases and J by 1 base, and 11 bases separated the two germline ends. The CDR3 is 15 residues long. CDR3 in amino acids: CASSEYTGIQETQYF. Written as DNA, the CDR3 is TGTGCCAGCAGTGAATACACAGGGATCCAAGAGACCCAGTACTTC.

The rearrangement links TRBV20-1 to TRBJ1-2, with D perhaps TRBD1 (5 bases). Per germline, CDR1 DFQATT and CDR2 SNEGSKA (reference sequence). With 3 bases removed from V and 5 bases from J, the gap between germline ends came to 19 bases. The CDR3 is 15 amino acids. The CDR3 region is CSARDGDGGVYGYTF. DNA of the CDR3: TGCAGTGCTAGGGATGGGGACGGCGGAGTTTATGGCTACACCTTC.

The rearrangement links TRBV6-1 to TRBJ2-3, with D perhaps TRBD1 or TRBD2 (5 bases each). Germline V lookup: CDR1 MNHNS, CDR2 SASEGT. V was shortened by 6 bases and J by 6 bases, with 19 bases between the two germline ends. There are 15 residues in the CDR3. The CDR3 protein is CASRGPAWQRDTQYF. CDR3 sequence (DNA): TGTGCCAGCAGGGGACCCGCATGGCAGCGGGATACGCAGTATTTT.

The CDR3 bases are TGTGCCAGCAGCTTGGGACAGGTCAAGTACAATGAGCAGTTCTTC. It translates to CASSLGQVKYNEQFF. The chain uses TRBV28 and TRBJ2-1, with TRBD1 matching over 8 bases. This CDR3 region has 15 residues. V shed 6 bases and J 4 bases; nucleotides not matched to a gene: 8. Germline loops: CDR1 MDHEN, CDR2 SYDVKM.

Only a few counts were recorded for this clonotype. The CDR3 protein is CASDHLARGEQFF. In DNA, the CDR3 is TGTGCCAGCGATCACCTCGCGCGGGGGGAGCAGTTCTTC. The rearrangement joins TRBV6-1 to TRBJ2-1; TRBD2 aligns across 7 bases. This CDR3 comprises 13 residues. The J segment lost 10 bases and the V segment lost 8 bases, leaving 11 bases of the junction unmatched. Germline assignment: CDR1 MNHNS and CDR2 SASEGT.

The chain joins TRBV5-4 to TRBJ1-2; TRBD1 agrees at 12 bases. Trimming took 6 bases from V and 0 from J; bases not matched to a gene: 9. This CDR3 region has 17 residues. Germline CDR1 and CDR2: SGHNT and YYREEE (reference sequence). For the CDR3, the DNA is TGTGCCAGCACAGGCCGGGACAGGGGGCCAACTAACTATGGCTACACCTTC. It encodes CASTGRDRGPTNYGYTF.

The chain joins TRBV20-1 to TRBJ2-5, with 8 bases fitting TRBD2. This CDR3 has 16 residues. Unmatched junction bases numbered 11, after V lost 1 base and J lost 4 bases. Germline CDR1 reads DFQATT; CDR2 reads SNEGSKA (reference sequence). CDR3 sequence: CSARAAGRGHRETQYF. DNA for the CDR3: TGCAGTGCTAGAGCCGCCGGGAGGGGACATCGAGAGACCCAGTACTTC.

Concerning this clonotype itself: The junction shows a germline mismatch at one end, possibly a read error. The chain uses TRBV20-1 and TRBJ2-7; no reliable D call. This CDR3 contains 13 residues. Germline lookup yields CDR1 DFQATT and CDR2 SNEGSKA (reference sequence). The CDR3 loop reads CNARFPSSYEQYF. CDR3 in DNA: TGCAATGCTAGATTCCCGAGCTCCTACGAGCAGTACTTC.

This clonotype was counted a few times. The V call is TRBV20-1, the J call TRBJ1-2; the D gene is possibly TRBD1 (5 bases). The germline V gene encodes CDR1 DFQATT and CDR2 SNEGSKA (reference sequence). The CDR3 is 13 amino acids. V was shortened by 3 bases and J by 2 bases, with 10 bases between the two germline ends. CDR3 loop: CSASPRGNYGYTF. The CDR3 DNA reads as TGCAGTGCTAGCCCCCGGGGGAACTATGGCTACACCTTC.

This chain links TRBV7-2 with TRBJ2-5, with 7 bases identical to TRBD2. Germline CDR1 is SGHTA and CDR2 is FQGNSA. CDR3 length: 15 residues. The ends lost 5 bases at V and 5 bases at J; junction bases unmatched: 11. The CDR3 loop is CASSRGLESVETQYF. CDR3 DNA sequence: TGTGCCAGCAGCAGAGGACTAGAGAGCGTTGAGACCCAGTACTTC.